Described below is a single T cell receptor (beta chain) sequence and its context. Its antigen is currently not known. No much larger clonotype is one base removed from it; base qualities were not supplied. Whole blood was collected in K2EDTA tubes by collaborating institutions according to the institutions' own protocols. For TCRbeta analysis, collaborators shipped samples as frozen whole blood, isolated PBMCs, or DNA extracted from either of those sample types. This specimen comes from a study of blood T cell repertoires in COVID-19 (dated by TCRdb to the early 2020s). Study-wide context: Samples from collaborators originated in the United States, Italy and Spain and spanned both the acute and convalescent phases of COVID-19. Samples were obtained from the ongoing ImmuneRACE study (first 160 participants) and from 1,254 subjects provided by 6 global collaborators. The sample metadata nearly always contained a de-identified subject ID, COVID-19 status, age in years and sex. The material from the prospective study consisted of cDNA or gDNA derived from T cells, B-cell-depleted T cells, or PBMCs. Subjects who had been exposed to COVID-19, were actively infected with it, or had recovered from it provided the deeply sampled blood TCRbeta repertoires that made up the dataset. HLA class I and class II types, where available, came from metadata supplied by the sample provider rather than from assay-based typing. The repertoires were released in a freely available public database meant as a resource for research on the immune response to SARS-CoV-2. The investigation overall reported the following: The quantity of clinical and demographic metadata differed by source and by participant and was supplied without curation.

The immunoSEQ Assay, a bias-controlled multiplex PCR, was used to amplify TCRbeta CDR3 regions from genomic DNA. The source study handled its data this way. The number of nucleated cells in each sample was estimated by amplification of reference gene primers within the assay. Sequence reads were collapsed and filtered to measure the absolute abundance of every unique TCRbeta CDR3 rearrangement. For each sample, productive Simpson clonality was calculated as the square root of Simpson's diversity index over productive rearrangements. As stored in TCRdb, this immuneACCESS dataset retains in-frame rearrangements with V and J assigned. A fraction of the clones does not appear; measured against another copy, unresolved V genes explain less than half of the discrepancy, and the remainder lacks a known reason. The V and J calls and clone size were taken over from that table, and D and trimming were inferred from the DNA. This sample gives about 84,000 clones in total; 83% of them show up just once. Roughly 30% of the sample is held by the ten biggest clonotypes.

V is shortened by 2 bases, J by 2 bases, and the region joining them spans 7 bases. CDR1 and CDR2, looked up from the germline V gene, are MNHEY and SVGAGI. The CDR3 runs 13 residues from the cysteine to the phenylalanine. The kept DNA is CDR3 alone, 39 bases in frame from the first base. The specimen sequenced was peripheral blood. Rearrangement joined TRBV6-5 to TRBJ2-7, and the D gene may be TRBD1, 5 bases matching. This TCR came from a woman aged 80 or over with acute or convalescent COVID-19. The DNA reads TGTGCCAGCAGTTACGGGGCAGCCTACGAGCAGTACTTC. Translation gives CASSYGAAYEQYF.